This record looks at one TCR beta chain sequence and its context. Germline assignment: CDR1 SEHNR and CDR2 FQNEAQ (reference sequence). This CDR3 comprises 15 residues. Trimming at V came to 2 bases and at J to 5 bases, leaving 6 bases not matched to a gene. Alongside a J-beta primer mix, a sample-barcoded 5' primer served in a second PCR lasting roughly 7 to 11 cycles. A template-switch adaptor with 12 random nucleotides tagged each cDNA molecule. Using its own MiXCR run on the 5' RACE reads, TCRdb lists one record per CDR3 protein. The sample has approximately 960,000 distinct CDR3 sequences, 25% to 35% seen once. The sample belongs to a study of blood T cells in healthy people across ages. In terms of origin and age, donors were healthy Caucasian individuals from Russia aged about 6 to 90. These same data were also listed under a study on T cells of mothers and their children.

The chain recombines TRBV7-9 with TRBJ1-1; 9 bases fit TRBD1. Sequencing was done on a sample of blood. This sequence was found in a middle-aged woman in good health. CDR3 DNA sequence: TGTGCCAGCAGCTTACCCGGACAGGGGATTACTGAAGCTTTCTTT. As protein: CASSLPGQGITEAFF. The full variable domain, rest sourced from reference TRBV7-9 and TRBJ1-1, is DTGVSQNPRHKITKRGQNVTFRCDPISEHNRLYWYRQTLGQGPEFLTYFQNEAQLEKSRLLSDRFSAERPKGSFSTLEIQRTEQGDSAMYLCASSLPGQGITEAFFGQGTRLTVV.